This T cell receptor (beta chain) originates from a study of blood T cell repertoires in COVID-19. Per germline, CDR1 MGHRA and CDR2 YSYEKL. Between the trimmed V and J ends, which lost 1 base and 2 bases, there was a span of 12 bases. The CDR3 is 16 residues long. In the original processing: The authors estimated nucleated cell counts from reference gene primer amplification. Repertoires were generated with immunoSEQ multiplex PCR, while TCRdb's copy carries only in-frame clones and drops some. That table is the source of V, J and clone size, and D and trimming were worked out from the DNA. The sample holds just over 250,000 clones; around 87% are singletons and the top ten take 2% to 2.5%.

The sequence came from a woman between 50 and 59 years old with acute or convalescent COVID-19. Sequencing input: peripheral blood. The chain is built from TRBV4-1 and TRBJ2-1; maybe TRBD2 (5 bases). The DNA for the CDR3 is TGCGCCAGCAGCCAAGGCTCCGGGGAGCCCTACAATGAGCAGTTCTTC. This translates into CASSQGSGEPYNEQFF.